Listed below are T cell receptor beta chains from one sample, sequenced in a study of blood T cell repertoires in COVID-19. Method: immunoSEQ multiplex PCR; TCRdb's copy keeps in-frame clones and lacks some. The sample records roughly 130,000 clones, approximately 83% being singletons. The sequencing sample was made of peripheral blood. These receptors came from a woman aged 45-65 years with acute or convalescent COVID-19. Both conserved end residues are trimmed from each CDR3. Each record gives: CDR3 length, J gene, V gene, clone size, CDR3 protein. The size field is filled for only some rows; it gives once, few, many or a size class.

>11|TRBJ1-1|TRBV6-6|.
ASSYNRNTEAF
>12|TRBJ2-3|TRBV2|.
ATRTSGNTDTQY
>12|TRBJ2-2|TRBV6-6|.
ASFSIKGAGELF
>10|TRBJ1-1|TRBV6-2/TRBV6-3|.
ASSYSSTEAF
>12|TRBJ1-5|TRBV5-4|.
ASSLAGGNQPQH
>14|TRBJ1-3|TRBV13|.
ASSPGGAQTGNTIY
>12|TRBJ2-5|TRBV7-6|.
ASSLEDSEETQY
>12|TRBJ2-7|TRBV5-1|once
ASSLGQGAYEQY
>14|TRBJ1-5|TRBV15|.
ATRGGSQTSNQPQH
>11|TRBJ1-3|TRBV6-5|.
ASSLSSGNTIY
>14|TRBJ1-6|TRBV5-1|.
ASSLWPGGNNSPLH
>15|TRBJ2-2|TRBV5-1|.
ASSIWGQNTNTGELF
>16|TRBJ2-3|TRBV11-2|.
ASSLFQRGGTSTDTQY
>12|TRBJ2-3|TRBV10-2|.
ASSSGLGTDTQY